These 8 T cell receptor beta chains were sequenced from one sample in a study of cytomegalovirus exposure and HLA in healthy donors. Use of 60 Vbeta and 13 Jbeta primers characterized the PCR. The repertoire was sequenced with immunoSEQ multiplex PCR; TCRdb's copy has only in-frame clones and lacks some. Of over 150,000 clones in the sample, around 69% were seen once. Sequencing was performed on PBMCs. The receptor source for this set is a woman aged 25 to 39 in good health and CMV-seronegative.

This chain uses TRBV15 with TRBJ1-1, with D maybe TRBD1 (6 bases). Germline CDR1 is LNHNV and CDR2 is YYDKDF (reference sequence). The CDR3 contains 15 residues. Trimming left V 4 bases short and J 5 bases short, with 17 bases between. The CDR3 here is CATSTRTVGRTEAFF. The CDR3 DNA reads as TGTGCCACCAGCACCCGGACAGTTGGAAGAACTGAAGCTTTCTTT.

This clone was seen once. V is TRBV6-4 and J is TRBJ2-1; perhaps TRBD1 as D (5 bases). Germline assignment: CDR1 MRHNA and CDR2 SNTAGT. V was shortened by 3 bases and J by 4 bases, with 13 bases between the two germline ends. The length of the CDR3 is 15 residues. CDR3 nucleotides: TGTGCCAGCAGTGAAGTTGGGGCGCCTTACAATGAGCAGTTCTTC. Protein product: CASSEVGAPYNEQFF.

This clone was recorded a few times. The chain is built from TRBV27 and TRBJ2-7; tentative D call: TRBD2 (6 bases). Trimming removed 2 bases at V and 3 bases at J, with 8 bases between. Germline loops: CDR1 MNHEY, CDR2 SMNVEV (reference sequence). The CDR3 loop spans 13 amino acids. The CDR3 nucleotides are TGTGCCAGCAGTTTAGGGGGGATCTACGAGCAGTACTTC. This translates into CASSLGGIYEQYF.

J is TRBJ2-1 and V is TRBV15; tentatively, D is TRBD2 (7 bases). Trimming removed 4 bases at V and 4 bases at J, with 14 bases between. Germline V gene sequence: CDR1 LNHNV, CDR2 YYDKDF (reference sequence). The CDR3 has 15 residues. The CDR3 bases are TGTGCCACCAGCAAAGGGGGGGGGAATTACAATGAGCAGTTCTTC. Its protein is CATSKGGGNYNEQFF.

This clone has a single count. The chain employs TRBV7-9 and TRBJ2-5; 11 bases agree with TRBD2. CDR3 length equals 15 residues. V was clipped by 6 bases and J by 1 base; unmatched bases: 4. The germline V gene encodes CDR1 SEHNR and CDR2 FQNEAQ (reference sequence). The CDR3 nucleotides are TGTGCCAGCAGTTCCGGACTAGCGGGCCAAGAGACCCAGTACTTC. Translated, it gives CASSSGLAGQETQYF.

CDR3 loop: CASSPNPGQGWTGELFF. In nucleotides, the CDR3 is TGTGCCAGCTCACCGAATCCTGGACAGGGGTGGACCGGGGAGCTGTTTTTT. The chain links TRBV18 to TRBJ2-2; 9 bases agree with TRBD1. V shed 3 bases and J 5 bases; nucleotides not matched to a gene: 10. Germline values: CDR1 KGHSH, CDR2 LQKENI. The CDR3 is made up of 17 amino acids.

The chain joins TRBV4-3 to TRBJ1-5; tentatively, D is TRBD1 (5 bases). This CDR3 spans 15 amino acids. The germline gives CDR1 LGHNA, CDR2 YSLEER. Trimming shortened V by 0 bases and J by 4 bases, and 10 bases separated the two germline ends. CDR3 in amino acids: CASSQERAGNQPQHF. The CDR3 DNA reads TGCGCCAGCAGCCAAGAGAGAGCAGGGAATCAGCCCCAGCATTTT.

This chain joins TRBV28 and TRBJ1-6; TRBD1 agrees at 8 bases. This CDR3 is built from 17 residues. From germline, CDR1 is MDHEN and CDR2 SYDVKM. V shed 2 bases, J shed 8 bases, and the junction held 11 bases outside the gene matches. This CDR3 reads CASSLKTGGRKDSPLHF. The CDR3 DNA sequence: TGTGCCAGCAGTTTAAAAACAGGGGGGAGAAAGGATTCACCCCTCCACTTT.